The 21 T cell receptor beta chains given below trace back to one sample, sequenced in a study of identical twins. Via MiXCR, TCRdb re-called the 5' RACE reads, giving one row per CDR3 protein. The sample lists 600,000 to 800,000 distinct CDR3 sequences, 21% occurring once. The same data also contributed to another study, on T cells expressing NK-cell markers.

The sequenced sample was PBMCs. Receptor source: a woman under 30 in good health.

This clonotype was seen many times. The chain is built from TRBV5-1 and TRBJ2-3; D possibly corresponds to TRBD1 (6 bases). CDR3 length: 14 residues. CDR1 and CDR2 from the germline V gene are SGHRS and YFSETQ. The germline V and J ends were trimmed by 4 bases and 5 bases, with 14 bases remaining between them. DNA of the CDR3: TGCGCCAGCAGCGCCGAACAGGGATTAGATACGCAGTATTTT. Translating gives CASSAEQGLDTQYF.

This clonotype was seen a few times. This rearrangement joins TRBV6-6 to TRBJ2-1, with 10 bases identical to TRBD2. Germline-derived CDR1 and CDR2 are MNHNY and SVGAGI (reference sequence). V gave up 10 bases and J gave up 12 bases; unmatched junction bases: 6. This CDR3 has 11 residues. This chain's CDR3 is CATLAGGWQFF. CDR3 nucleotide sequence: TGTGCCACCTTAGCGGGAGGTTGGCAGTTCTTC.

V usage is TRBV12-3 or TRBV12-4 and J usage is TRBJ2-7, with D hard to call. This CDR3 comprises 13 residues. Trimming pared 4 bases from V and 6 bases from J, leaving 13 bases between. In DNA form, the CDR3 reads TGTGCCAGCAGTTGGACCGCCTCACGCGAGCAGTACTTC. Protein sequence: CASSWTASREQYF.

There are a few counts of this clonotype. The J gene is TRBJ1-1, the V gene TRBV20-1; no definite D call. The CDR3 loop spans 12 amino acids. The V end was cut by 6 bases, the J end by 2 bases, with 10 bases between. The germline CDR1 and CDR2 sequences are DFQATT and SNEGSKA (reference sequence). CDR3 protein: CSAFDTNTEAFF. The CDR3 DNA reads TGCAGTGCATTCGATACCAACACTGAAGCTTTCTTT.

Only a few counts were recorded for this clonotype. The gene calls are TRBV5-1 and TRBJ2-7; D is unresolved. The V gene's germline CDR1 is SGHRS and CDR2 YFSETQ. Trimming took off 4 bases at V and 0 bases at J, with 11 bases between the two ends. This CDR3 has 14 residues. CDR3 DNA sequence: TGCGCCAGCAGCCCTGGAGTAGTCTCCTACGAGCAGTACTTC. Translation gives CASSPGVVSYEQYF.

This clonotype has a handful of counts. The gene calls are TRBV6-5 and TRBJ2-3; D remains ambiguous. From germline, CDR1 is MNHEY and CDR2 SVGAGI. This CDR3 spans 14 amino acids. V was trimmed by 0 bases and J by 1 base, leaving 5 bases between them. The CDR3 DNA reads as TGTGCCAGCAGTTACTCGCACCGCACAGATACGCAGTATTTT. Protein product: CASSYSHRTDTQYF.

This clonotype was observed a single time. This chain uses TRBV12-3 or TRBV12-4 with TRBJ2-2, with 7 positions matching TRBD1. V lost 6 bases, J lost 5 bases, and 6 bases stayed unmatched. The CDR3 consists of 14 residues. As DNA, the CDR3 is TGTGCCAGCAGCTCCGTCAGGGGGACCGGGGAGCTGTTTTTT. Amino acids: CASSSVRGTGELFF.

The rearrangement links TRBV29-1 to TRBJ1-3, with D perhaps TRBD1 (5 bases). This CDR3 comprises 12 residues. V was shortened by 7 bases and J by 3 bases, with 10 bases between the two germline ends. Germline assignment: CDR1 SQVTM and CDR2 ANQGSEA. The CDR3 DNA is TGCAGCGCAAGGGGATTTGGAAACACCATATATTTT. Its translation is CSARGFGNTIYF.

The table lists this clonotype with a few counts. CDR3 sequence (DNA): TGTGCCAGCTCCACAGGGGGAGCCTACAATGAGCAGTTCTTC. This gives the protein CASSTGGAYNEQFF. The chain recombines TRBV18 with TRBJ2-1; TRBD1 aligns across 8 bases. The CDR3 is 14 residues long. V lost 6 bases, J lost 2 bases, and 3 bases stayed unmatched. The V gene's germline CDR1 is KGHSH and CDR2 LQKENI. Full variable domain (remainder filled in from reference TRBV18 and TRBJ2-1): NAGVMQNPRHLVRRRGQEARLRCSPMKGHSHVYWYRQLPEEGLKFMVYLQKENIIDESGMPKERFSAEFPKEGPSILRIQQVVRGDSAAYFCASSTGGAYNEQFFGPGTRLTVL.

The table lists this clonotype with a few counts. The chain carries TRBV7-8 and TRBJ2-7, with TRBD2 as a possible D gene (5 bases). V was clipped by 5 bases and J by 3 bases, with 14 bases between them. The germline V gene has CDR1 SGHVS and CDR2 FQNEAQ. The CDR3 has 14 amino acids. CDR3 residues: CASSPRDWSYEQYF. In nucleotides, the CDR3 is TGTGCCAGCAGCCCCCGGGATTGGAGCTACGAGCAGTACTTC. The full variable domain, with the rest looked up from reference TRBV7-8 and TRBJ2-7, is GAGVSQSPRYKVAKRGQDVALRCDPISGHVSLFWYQQALGQGPEFLTYFQNEAQLDKSGLPSDRFFAERPEGSVSTLKIQRTQQEDSAVYLCASSPRDWSYEQYFGPGTRLTVT.

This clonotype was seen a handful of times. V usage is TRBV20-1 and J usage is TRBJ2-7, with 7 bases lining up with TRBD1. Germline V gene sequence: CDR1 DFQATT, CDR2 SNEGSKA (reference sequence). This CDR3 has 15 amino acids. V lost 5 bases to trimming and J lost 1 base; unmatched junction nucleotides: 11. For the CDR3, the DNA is TGCAGTGCTTCCCTCCTAGGGGGCGGATCCTACGAGCAGTACTTC. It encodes CSASLLGGGSYEQYF.

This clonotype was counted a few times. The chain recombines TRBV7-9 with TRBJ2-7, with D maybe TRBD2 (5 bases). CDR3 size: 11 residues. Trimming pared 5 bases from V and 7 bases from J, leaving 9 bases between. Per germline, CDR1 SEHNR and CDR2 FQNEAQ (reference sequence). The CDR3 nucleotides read TGTGCCAGCAGCAAATCGGGGGAGCAGTACTTC. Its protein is CASSKSGEQYF.

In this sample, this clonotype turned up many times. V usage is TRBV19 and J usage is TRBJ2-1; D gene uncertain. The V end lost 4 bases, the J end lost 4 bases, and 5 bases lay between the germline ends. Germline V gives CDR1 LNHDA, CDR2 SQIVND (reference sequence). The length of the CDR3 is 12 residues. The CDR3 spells CASSNIYNEQFF. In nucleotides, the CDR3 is TGTGCCAGTAGTAACATATACAATGAGCAGTTCTTC.

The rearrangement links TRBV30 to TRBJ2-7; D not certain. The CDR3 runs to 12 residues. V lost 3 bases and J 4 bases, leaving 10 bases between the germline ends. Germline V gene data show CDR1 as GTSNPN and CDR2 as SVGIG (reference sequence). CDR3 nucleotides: TGTGCCTGGAGCCACCGAGTGTACGAGCAGTACTTC. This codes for CAWSHRVYEQYF.

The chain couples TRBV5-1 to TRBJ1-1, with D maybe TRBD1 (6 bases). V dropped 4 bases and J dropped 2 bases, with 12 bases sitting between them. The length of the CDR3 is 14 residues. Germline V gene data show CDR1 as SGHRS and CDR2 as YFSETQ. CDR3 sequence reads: CASSEQGRNTEAFF. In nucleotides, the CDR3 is TGCGCCAGCAGCGAACAGGGTCGAAACACTGAAGCTTTCTTT.

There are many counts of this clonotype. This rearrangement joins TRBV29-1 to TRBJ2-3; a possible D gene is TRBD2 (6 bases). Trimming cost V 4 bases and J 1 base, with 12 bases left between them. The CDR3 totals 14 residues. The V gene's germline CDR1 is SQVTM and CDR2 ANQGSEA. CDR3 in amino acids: CSVVPGGGTDTQYF. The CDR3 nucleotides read TGCAGCGTTGTCCCCGGAGGGGGCACAGATACGCAGTATTTT.

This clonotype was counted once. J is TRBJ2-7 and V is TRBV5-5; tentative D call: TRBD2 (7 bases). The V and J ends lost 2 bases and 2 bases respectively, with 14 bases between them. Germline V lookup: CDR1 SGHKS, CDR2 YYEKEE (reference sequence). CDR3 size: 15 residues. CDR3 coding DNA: TGTGCCAGCAGCTTAGGGGGGGATATTACCTACGAGCAGTACTTC. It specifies CASSLGGDITYEQYF.

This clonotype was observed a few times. CDR3 DNA sequence: TGTGCCACCAGAGGGTCGAACACTGAAGCTTTCTTT. Encoded protein: CATRGSNTEAFF. The rearrangement links TRBV6-5 to TRBJ1-1; D is unresolved. The CDR3 has 12 amino acids. Germline CDR1 MNHEY, CDR2 SVGAGI. Trimming removed 10 bases at V and 1 base at J, with 10 bases between.

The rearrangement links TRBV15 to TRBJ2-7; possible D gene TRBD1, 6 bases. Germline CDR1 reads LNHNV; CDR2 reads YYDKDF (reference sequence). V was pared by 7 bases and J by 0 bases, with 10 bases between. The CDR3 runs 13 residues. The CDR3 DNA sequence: TGTGCCACCAATCAGGGGAGCTCCTACGAGCAGTACTTC. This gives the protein CATNQGSSYEQYF.

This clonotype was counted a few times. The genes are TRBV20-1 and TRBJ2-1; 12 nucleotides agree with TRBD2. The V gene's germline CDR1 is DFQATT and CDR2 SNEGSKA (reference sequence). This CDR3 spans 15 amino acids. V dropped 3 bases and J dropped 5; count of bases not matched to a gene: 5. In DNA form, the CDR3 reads TGCAGTGCTAGTGGGGGACTAGCGGGTAACAATGAGCAGTTCTTC. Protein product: CSASGGLAGNNEQFF.

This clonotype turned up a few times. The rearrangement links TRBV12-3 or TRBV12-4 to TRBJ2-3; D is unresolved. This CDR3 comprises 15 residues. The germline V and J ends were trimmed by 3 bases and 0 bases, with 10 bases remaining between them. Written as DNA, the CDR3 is TGTGCCAGCAGTTTTACTACCTCTAGCACAGATACGCAGTATTTT. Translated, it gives CASSFTTSSTDTQYF.